One and the same sample provided the 30 T cell receptor beta chains below, sequenced in a study of post-analysis software for immune sequencing data. These receptors' antigens are unknown. Study-wide findings and caveats: Comparison of patients with controls showed five TRBV segments more frequent in patients, TRBV5-6, TRBV5-1 and TRBV20-1 among them.

The TCR beta cDNA libraries contained unique molecular identifiers. TCRdb independently ran MiXCR on the PCR reads; one entry per CDR3 protein. Here the sample spans about 460,000 distinct CDR3 sequences, roughly 45% being singletons. Sequencing was done on a sample of blood. These receptors were collected from a girl aged 10-17 years with multiple sclerosis.

This clonotype was seen a handful of times. V and J are TRBV20-1 and TRBJ2-7, with TRBD2 as a possible D gene (6 bases). This CDR3 is built from 13 residues. The germline V gene has CDR1 DFQATT and CDR2 SNEGSKA (reference sequence). The CDR3 sequence: CSPRGEAFYEQYF. The CDR3 nucleotides are TGCAGCCCCCGCGGGGAGGCCTTCTACGAGCAGTACTTC.

This chain links TRBV3-1 with TRBJ2-7; no clear D. This CDR3 is built from 14 residues. Germline V gene data show CDR1 as LGHDT and CDR2 as YNNKEL (reference sequence). Trimming shortened V by 0 bases and J by 4 bases, and 10 bases separated the two germline ends. DNA of the CDR3: TGTGCCAGCAGCCAAGAATGGAGTAGGTACGAGCAGTACTTC. Protein product: CASSQEWSRYEQYF.

In its sample, this clonotype was seen once. The rearrangement uses TRBV25-1 and TRBJ2-1; maybe TRBD2 (6 bases). The tail of the sequence fits TRBJ2-7 better, so the J call may be wrong. The CDR3 loop spans 12 amino acids. Germline CDR1 is MGHDK and CDR2 is SYGVNS. This CDR3 reads CASPEGESEQYF. The CDR3 DNA sequence: TGTGCCAGCCCGGAGGGCGAGAGTGAGCAGTACTTC.

The rearrangement links TRBV6-5 to TRBJ2-1; no clear D gene. The germline gives CDR1 MNHEY, CDR2 SVGAGI. The CDR3 covers 12 residues. Trimming took 6 bases from V and 9 from J, leaving 12 bases between them. The DNA of the CDR3 is TGTGCCAGCAGCCCCACCCGAGGTGAGCAGTTCTTC. Protein sequence: CASSPTRGEQFF.

V and J are TRBV28 and TRBJ2-3; 8 bases are a match to TRBD1. Germline V gene sequence: CDR1 MDHEN, CDR2 SYDVKM. This CDR3 is built from 15 residues. V was clipped by 5 bases and J by 1 base; unmatched bases: 5. The CDR3 region has the DNA TGTGCCAGCAGTACCCCGGGACAGGGCACAGATACGCAGTATTTT. It is translated as CASSTPGQGTDTQYF.

This clonotype appeared once. At one boundary the junction diverges from the germline segment, which might be a read error. This chain joins TRBV3-1 and TRBJ1-2, with unresolved D. Germline V gene lookup returns CDR1 LGHDT and CDR2 YNNKEL (reference sequence). CDR3 length: 13 residues. The DNA for the CDR3 is TGTGCCAGCAGCCAAAGGGCAGGCTATGGCTACGCCTTC. Protein product: CASSQRAGYGYAF.

The chain employs TRBV4-1 and TRBJ2-4; 8 bases fit TRBD1. The J call is in doubt because the DNA end fits TRBJ2-7 better. The CDR3 sequence is 15 residues long. CDR1 is MGHRA and CDR2 is YSYEKL in the germline V gene. Here the CDR3 reads CASSLRTGRIYEQYF. In nucleotides, the CDR3 is TGCGCCAGCAGCCTCCGGACAGGGAGAATCTACGAGCAGTACTTC.

In its sample, this clonotype was seen once. This rearrangement joins TRBV20-1 to TRBJ2-5; 8 nucleotides match TRBD1. The length of the CDR3 is 14 residues. The V gene's germline CDR1 is DFQATT and CDR2 SNEGSKA (reference sequence). V dropped 7 bases and J dropped 11; count of bases not matched to a gene: 18. The CDR3: CSGTGGLRYNEQYF. CDR3 sequence (DNA): TGCAGTGGCACAGGGGGTCTCCGGTACAATGAGCAGTACTTC.

The J gene is TRBJ2-7, the V gene TRBV6-1; TRBD1 or TRBD2 may be the D gene (5 bases each). V lost 2 bases, J lost 0 bases, and 11 bases lay in between. The CDR3 consists of 15 residues. In germline, CDR1 is MNHNS, CDR2 SASEGT. The CDR3 loop is CASSELGTSSYEQYF. CDR3 sequence (DNA): TGTGCCAGCAGTGAACTAGGGACGAGCTCCTACGAGCAGTACTTC.

This clonotype was seen a handful of times. This chain links TRBV27 with TRBJ1-2, with 10 bases lining up with TRBD1. CDR3 size: 15 residues. Germline values: CDR1 MNHEY, CDR2 SMNVEV (reference sequence). V lost 5 bases to trimming and J lost 2 bases; unmatched junction nucleotides: 5. For the CDR3, the DNA is TGTGCCAGCAGTACCGGACAGGGGGAAAACTATGGCTACACCTTC. This sequence encodes CASSTGQGENYGYTF.

The CDR3 nucleotides are TGTGCCAGCAGCTTACGCGGGTCCGGAGAGACCCAGTACTTC. Its translation: CASSLRGSGETQYF. The rearrangement joins TRBV11-1 to TRBJ2-5; a weak D match, TRBD2 (5 bases). The CDR3 is 14 residues long. Germline V lookup: CDR1 SGHAT, CDR2 FQDESV (reference sequence). Trimming stripped 2 bases from V and 4 bases from J, with 11 bases between.

This clonotype was seen only a few times. The rearrangement joins TRBV27 to TRBJ2-1, with D tentatively TRBD2 (7 bases). Germline CDR1 and CDR2: MNHEY and SMNVEV (reference sequence). The length of the CDR3 is 14 residues. The V end lost 7 bases, the J end lost 9 bases, and 19 bases lay between the germline ends. The CDR3 DNA reads TGTGCCAGCAATAAGGGGGGAGGGTATAGTGAGCAGTTCTTC. Amino acids: CASNKGGGYSEQFF.

This clonotype came up a few times. The genes are TRBV29-1 and TRBJ2-1, with a weak D call TRBD2 (6 bases). Trimming took 4 bases from V and 0 from J, leaving 10 bases between them. This CDR3 region has 14 residues. The germline gives CDR1 SQVTM, CDR2 ANQGSEA. CDR3 residues: CSVVREDSYNEQFF. Here the CDR3 DNA reads TGCAGCGTTGTTAGGGAGGACTCCTACAATGAGCAGTTCTTC.

V and J are TRBV4-1 and TRBJ1-2; D possibly corresponds to TRBD1 (6 bases). The germline V gene encodes CDR1 MGHRA and CDR2 YSYEKL. This CDR3 spans 17 amino acids. V was clipped by 0 bases and J by 2 bases, with 16 bases between them. In nucleotides, the CDR3 is TGCGCCAGCAGCCAAGAAGAAGTTGGAGGGGGAAACTATGGCTACACCTTC. This gives the protein CASSQEEVGGGNYGYTF.

The V call is TRBV2, the J call TRBJ1-5; unclear D gene. The V gene's germline CDR1 is SNHLY and CDR2 FYNNEI. The CDR3 loop spans 13 amino acids. V was pared by 1 base and J by 5 bases, with 6 bases between. The CDR3 bases are TGTGCCAGCAGTGAAGAGGTATATCAGCCCCAGCATTTT. Protein product: CASSEEVYQPQHF. Filled out from reference TRBV2 and TRBJ1-5, the complete variable domain reads EPEVTQTPSHQVTQMGQEVILRCVPISNHLYFYWYRQILGQKVEFLVSFYNNEISEKSEIFDDQFSVERPDGSNFTLKIRSTKLEDSAMYFCASSEEVYQPQHFGDGTRLSIL.

The gene calls are TRBV5-1 and TRBJ2-1; D may be TRBD2 (6 bases). The CDR3 runs to 15 residues. V was cut by 2 bases and J by 6 bases, with 15 bases left in between. Germline CDR1 SGHRS, CDR2 YFSETQ. CDR3 nucleotide sequence: TGCGCCAGCAGCTTAGGGACTTCCTGGGGCAATGAGCAGTTCTTC. Amino acid sequence: CASSLGTSWGNEQFF. Full variable domain (rest looked up from reference TRBV5-1 and TRBJ2-1): KAGVTQTPRYLIKTRGQQVTLSCSPISGHRSVSWYQQTPGQGLQFLFEYFSETQRNKGNFPGRFSGRQFSNSRSEMNVSTLELGDSALYLCASSLGTSWGNEQFFGPGTRLTVL.

The rearrangement uses TRBV20-1 and TRBJ1-5, with D tentatively TRBD1 (5 bases). The CDR3 contains 15 residues. Germline values: CDR1 DFQATT, CDR2 SNEGSKA (reference sequence). The V gene lost 1 base and the J gene lost 0 bases, with 10 bases spanning the gap. The CDR3 sequence is CSARGDGHSNQPQHF. CDR3 sequence (DNA): TGCAGTGCTAGAGGGGACGGCCATAGCAATCAGCCCCAGCATTTT.

The chain is built from TRBV10-3 and TRBJ1-6; 7 bases are shared with TRBD1. J gave up 12 bases and V 0 bases, and 8 bases lay outside the gene matches. Germline CDR1 ENHRY, CDR2 SYGVKD. The CDR3 covers 15 residues. This CDR3 reads CAISESRGGAEPLHF. For the CDR3, the DNA is TGTGCCATCAGTGAGTCGAGAGGGGGCGCTGAACCCCTCCACTTT.

This clonotype has more than one count but fewer than ten. This chain connects TRBV5-1 to TRBJ1-4, with D hard to call. Germline assignment: CDR1 SGHRS and CDR2 YFSETQ. This CDR3 is 15 amino acids long. Trimming shortened V by 0 bases and J by 8 bases, and 14 bases separated the two germline ends. This chain's CDR3 is CASSLDTFSMEKLFF. For the CDR3, the DNA is TGCGCCAGCAGCTTGGACACCTTCTCGATGGAAAAACTGTTTTTT.

This chain uses TRBV9 with TRBJ2-1; 14 bases map to TRBD2. The germline CDR1 and CDR2 sequences are SGDLS and YYNGEE. The CDR3 spans 16 residues. The J segment lost 8 bases and the V segment lost 3 bases, leaving 7 bases of the junction unmatched. CDR3 in DNA: TGTGCCAGCAGCGCCGTGACTAGCGGGAGGGGGGATGAGCAGTTCTTC. This codes for CASSAVTSGRGDEQFF. The full variable domain, its missing parts supplied by reference TRBV9 and TRBJ2-1, is DSGVTQTPKHLITATGQRVTLRCSPRSGDLSVYWYQQSLDQGLQFLIQYYNGEERAKGNILERFSAQQFPDLHSELNLSSLELGDSALYFCASSAVTSGRGDEQFFGPGTRLTVL.

This clonotype was seen a few times. The chain has TRBV4-1 and TRBJ1-1, with a possible D match to TRBD1 (6 bases). There are 16 residues in the CDR3. Deletions cut 3 bases from V and 5 bases from J, with 19 bases between. From germline, CDR1 is MGHRA and CDR2 YSYEKL. CDR3 sequence: CASSQGRGGRSTEAFF. The DNA of the CDR3 is TGCGCCAGCAGCCAGGGCCGTGGGGGGCGTTCGACTGAAGCTTTCTTT.

The chain has TRBV28 and TRBJ1-2; no clear D gene. Trimming cost V 2 bases and J 5 bases, with 12 bases left between them. The CDR3 runs 14 residues. CDR1 is MDHEN and CDR2 is SYDVKM in the germline V gene. CDR3 bases: TGTGCCAGCAGTTTACGCTCACACGGGTATGGCTACACCTTC. It translates to CASSLRSHGYGYTF.

The chain uses TRBV15 and TRBJ2-3; no clear D. The V gene lost 1 base and the J gene lost 4 bases, with 15 bases spanning the gap. Per the germline V gene, CDR1 is LNHNV and CDR2 is YYDKDF (reference sequence). The CDR3 totals 16 residues. CDR3 residues: CATSRVEVFRADTQYF. Written as DNA, the CDR3 is TGTGCCACCAGCAGAGTCGAGGTCTTTAGGGCAGATACGCAGTATTTT.

Worth noting for this clonotype: Relative to the germline gene, one junction end is altered; a read error may explain this. This chain joins TRBV11-1 and TRBJ2-1; D possibly corresponds to TRBD2 (6 bases). CDR3 length: 17 residues. Germline V lookup: CDR1 SGHAT, CDR2 FQDESV (reference sequence). CDR3 coding DNA: TGTGCCAGCAGCTTTCCGGGGACTGAAGATCAATACAATGAGCAGATCTTC. Its protein is CASSFPGTEDQYNEQIF.

V gene TRBV12-3 or TRBV12-4 combines with J gene TRBJ1-4; weak D call: TRBD1 (5 bases). With 3 bases removed from V and 3 bases from J, the gap between germline ends came to 8 bases. This CDR3 is built from 14 residues. CDR3 coding DNA: TGTGCCAGCAGTTTCAGGGAACCTAATGAAAAACTGTTTTTT. It specifies CASSFREPNEKLFF.

In its sample, this clonotype was seen a few times. The chain joins TRBV29-1 to TRBJ2-7, with 7 bases lining up with TRBD1. In germline, CDR1 is SQVTM, CDR2 ANQGSEA. This CDR3 has 14 residues. J gave up 3 bases and V 1 base, and 6 bases lay outside the gene matches. Written as DNA, the CDR3 is TGCAGCGTTGAAGGAGGGGGCAGGTACTACGAGCAGTACTTC. Its protein is CSVEGGGRYYEQYF.

This clonotype was seen more than once but under ten times. The rearrangement joins TRBV7-3 to TRBJ2-3, with unresolved D. V was clipped by 1 base and J by 5 bases, with 19 bases between them. This CDR3 contains 17 residues. Germline V gene data show CDR1 as SGHTA and CDR2 as FQGTGA. The chain's CDR3 is CASSLNSRGALGDTQYF. The DNA for the CDR3 is TGTGCCAGCAGCTTAAATAGCCGCGGAGCTCTCGGAGATACGCAGTATTTT.

The chain has TRBV29-1 and TRBJ2-1, with D tentatively TRBD1 (6 bases). CDR1 is SQVTM, CDR2 ANQGSEA, per germline. Trimming took 2 bases from V and 2 from J, leaving 10 bases between them. The CDR3 length is 14 residues. The CDR3 loop reads CSVEPRDTYNEQFF. Here the CDR3 DNA reads TGCAGCGTTGAACCCAGGGACACCTACAATGAGCAGTTCTTC.

This clonotype was recorded a few times. This sequence joins TRBV6-1 and TRBJ1-1, with D possibly matching TRBD1 (6 bases). Germline V gives CDR1 MNHNS, CDR2 SASEGT. This CDR3 comprises 13 residues. Trimming cost V 2 bases and J 3 bases, with 7 bases left between them. The CDR3 DNA is TGTGCCAGCAGTGAAAGGGGGTACACTGAAGCTTTCTTT. This codes for CASSERGYTEAFF.

This clonotype was seen only a few times. This chain connects TRBV4-1 to TRBJ2-7, with D maybe TRBD2 (5 bases). Trimming cost V 0 bases and J 7 bases, with 13 bases left between them. This CDR3 spans 14 amino acids. In germline, CDR1 is MGHRA, CDR2 YSYEKL. The chain's CDR3 is CASSQDEVAPEQYF. The DNA for the CDR3 is TGCGCCAGCAGCCAAGATGAGGTAGCGCCTGAGCAGTACTTC.